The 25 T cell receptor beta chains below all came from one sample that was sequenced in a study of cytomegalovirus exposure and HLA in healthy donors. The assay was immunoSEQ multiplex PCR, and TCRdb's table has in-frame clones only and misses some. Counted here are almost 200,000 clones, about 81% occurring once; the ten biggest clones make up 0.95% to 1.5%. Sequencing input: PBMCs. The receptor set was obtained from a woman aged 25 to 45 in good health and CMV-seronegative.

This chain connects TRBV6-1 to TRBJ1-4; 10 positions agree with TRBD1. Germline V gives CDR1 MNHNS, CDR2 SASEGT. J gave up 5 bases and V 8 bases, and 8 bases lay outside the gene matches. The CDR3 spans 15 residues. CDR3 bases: TGTGCCAGCGGGACAGGGGCGACCCTGAATGAAAAACTGTTTTTT. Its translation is CASGTGATLNEKLFF.

The CDR3 here is CASSLRGNHEQFF. As DNA, the CDR3 is TGTGCCAGCAGCTTAAGGGGGAACCATGAGCAGTTCTTC. The V call is TRBV5-6, the J call TRBJ2-1; tentative D call: TRBD1 (6 bases). Germline loops: CDR1 SGHDT, CDR2 YYEEEE. This CDR3 region has 13 residues. Trimming stripped 2 bases from V and 8 bases from J, with 11 bases between. Full variable domain (remainder filled in from reference TRBV5-6 and TRBJ2-1): DAGVTQSPTHLIKTRGQQVTLRCSPKSGHDTVSWYQQALGQGPQFIFQYYEEEERQRGNFPDRFSGHQFPNYSSELNVNALLLGDSALYLCASSLRGNHEQFFGPGTRLTVL.

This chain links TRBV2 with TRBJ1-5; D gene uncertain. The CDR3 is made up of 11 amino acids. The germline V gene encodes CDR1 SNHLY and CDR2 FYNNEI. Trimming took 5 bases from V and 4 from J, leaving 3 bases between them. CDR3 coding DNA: TGTGCCAGCAGTCTAAATCAGCCCCAGCATTTT. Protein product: CASSLNQPQHF.

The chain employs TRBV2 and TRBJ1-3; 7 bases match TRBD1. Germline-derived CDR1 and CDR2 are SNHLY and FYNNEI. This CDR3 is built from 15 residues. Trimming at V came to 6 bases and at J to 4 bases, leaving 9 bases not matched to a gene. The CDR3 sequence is CASRLQGVAGNTIYF. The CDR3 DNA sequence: TGTGCCAGCAGACTTCAGGGGGTGGCAGGAAACACCATATATTTT.

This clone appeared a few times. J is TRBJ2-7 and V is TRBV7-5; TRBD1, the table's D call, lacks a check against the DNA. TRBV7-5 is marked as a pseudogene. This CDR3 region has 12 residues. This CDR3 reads CVRSLQGYEQYF. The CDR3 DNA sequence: TGTGTCAGAAGCTTACAGGGATACGAGCAGTACTTC.

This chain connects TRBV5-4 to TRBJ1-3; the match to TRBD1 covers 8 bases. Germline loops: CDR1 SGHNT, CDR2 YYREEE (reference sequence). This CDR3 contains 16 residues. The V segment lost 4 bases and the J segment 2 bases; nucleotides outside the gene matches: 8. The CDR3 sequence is CASSVQTGVAGNTIYF. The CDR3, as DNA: TGTGCCAGCAGCGTACAGACAGGGGTGGCTGGAAACACCATATATTTT.

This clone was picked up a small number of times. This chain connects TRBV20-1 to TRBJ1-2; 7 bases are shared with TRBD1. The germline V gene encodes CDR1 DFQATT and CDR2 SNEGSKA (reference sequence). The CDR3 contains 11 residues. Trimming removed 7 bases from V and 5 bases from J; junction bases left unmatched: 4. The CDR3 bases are TGCAGTGTTCGACAGGGATATGGCTACACCTTC. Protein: CSVRQGYGYTF.

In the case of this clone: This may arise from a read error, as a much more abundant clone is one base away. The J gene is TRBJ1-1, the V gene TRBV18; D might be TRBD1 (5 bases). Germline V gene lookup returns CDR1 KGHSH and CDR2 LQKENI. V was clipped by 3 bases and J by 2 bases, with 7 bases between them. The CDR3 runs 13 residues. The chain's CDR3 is CASSPDSNTEAFF. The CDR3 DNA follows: TGTGCCAGCTCACCCGACAGCAACACTGAAGCTTTCTTT.

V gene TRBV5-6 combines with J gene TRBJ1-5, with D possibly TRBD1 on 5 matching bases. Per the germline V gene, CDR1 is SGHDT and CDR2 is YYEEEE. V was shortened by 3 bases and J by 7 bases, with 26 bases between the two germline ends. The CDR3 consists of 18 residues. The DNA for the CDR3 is TGTGCCAGCAGCTCTGGTGGGGGGTGGACACAAAGGTACCAGCCCCAGCATTTT. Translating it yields CASSSGGGWTQRYQPQHF.

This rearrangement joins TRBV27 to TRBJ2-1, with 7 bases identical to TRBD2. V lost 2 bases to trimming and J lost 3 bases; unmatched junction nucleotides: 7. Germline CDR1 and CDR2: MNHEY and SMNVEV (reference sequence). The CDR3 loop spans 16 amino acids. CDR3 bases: TGTGCCAGCAGTTTAAACGGGAGGACCCACTACAATGAGCAGTTCTTC. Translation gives CASSLNGRTHYNEQFF.

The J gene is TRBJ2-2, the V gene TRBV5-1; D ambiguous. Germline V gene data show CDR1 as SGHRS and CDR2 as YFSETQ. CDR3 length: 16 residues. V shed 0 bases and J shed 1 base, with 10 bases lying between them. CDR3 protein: CASSLESGRNTGELFF. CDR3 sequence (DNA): TGCGCCAGCAGCTTGGAATCGGGTCGGAACACCGGGGAGCTGTTTTTT.

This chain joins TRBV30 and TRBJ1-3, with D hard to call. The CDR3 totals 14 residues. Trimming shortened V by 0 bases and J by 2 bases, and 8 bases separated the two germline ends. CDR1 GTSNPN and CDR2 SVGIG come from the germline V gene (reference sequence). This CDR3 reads CAWSVLVPGNTIYF. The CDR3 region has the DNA TGTGCCTGGAGTGTACTGGTCCCTGGAAACACCATATATTTT.

CDR3 coding DNA: TGTGCCAGCAGTTTAACCCCAGGGGCAGGGAACACTGAAGCTTTCTTT. As protein: CASSLTPGAGNTEAFF. The chain carries TRBV28 and TRBJ1-1, with D maybe TRBD1 (6 bases). Germline V gene data show CDR1 as MDHEN and CDR2 as SYDVKM. The CDR3 sequence is 16 residues long. Trimming removed 2 bases from V and 1 base from J, with 14 bases in between.

CDR3 loop: CASSRQHRGLPYEQYF. CDR3 DNA: TGTGCCAGTAGTAGGCAGCACAGGGGATTACCCTACGAGCAGTACTTC. V and J are TRBV19 and TRBJ2-7; 7 nucleotides agree with TRBD1. The CDR3 has 16 residues. CDR1 and CDR2 (germline): LNHDA, SQIVND (reference sequence). Trimming at V came to 4 bases and at J to 2 bases, leaving 11 bases not matched to a gene.

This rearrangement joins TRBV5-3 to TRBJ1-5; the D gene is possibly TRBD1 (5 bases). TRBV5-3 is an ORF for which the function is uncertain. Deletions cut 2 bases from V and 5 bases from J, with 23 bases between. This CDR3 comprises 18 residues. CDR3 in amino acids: CARSFRSAGEDNDQPQHF. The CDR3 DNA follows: TGTGCCAGAAGCTTCCGGAGTGCGGGGGAGGATAACGATCAGCCCCAGCATTTT.

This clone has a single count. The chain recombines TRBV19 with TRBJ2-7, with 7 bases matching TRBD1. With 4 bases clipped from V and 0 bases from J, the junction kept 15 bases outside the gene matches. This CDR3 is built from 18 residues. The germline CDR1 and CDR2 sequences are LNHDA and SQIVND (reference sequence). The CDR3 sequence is CASSTGTDKLRASYEQYF. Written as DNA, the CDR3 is TGTGCCAGTAGTACCGGGACAGATAAATTAAGAGCCTCCTACGAGCAGTACTTC.

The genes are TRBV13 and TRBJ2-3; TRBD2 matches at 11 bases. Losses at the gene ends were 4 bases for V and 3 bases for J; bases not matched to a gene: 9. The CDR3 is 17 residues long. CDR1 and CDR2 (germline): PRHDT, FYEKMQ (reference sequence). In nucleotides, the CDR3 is TGTGCCAGCAGCTCGAAGACTAGCGGGGTAAGAACAGATACGCAGTATTTT. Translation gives CASSSKTSGVRTDTQYF.

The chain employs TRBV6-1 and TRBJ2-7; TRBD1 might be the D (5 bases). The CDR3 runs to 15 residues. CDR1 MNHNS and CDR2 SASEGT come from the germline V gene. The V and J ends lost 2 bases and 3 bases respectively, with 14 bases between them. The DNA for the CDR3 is TGTGCCAGCAGTGAACGAAGAGACAGTCGCTACGAGCAGTACTTC. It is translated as CASSERRDSRYEQYF.

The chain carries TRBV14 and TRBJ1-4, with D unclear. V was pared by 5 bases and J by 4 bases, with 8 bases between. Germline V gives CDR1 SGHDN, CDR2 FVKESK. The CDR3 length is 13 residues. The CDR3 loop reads CASSSLLNEKLFF. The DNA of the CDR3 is TGTGCCAGCAGCTCCCTCCTTAATGAAAAACTGTTTTTT.

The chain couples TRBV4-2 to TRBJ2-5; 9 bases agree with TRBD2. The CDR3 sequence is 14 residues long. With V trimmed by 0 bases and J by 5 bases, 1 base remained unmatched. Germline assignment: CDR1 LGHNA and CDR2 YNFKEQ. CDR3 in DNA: TGTGCCAGCAGCCAAGAGGCGGGGGGGGAGACCCAGTACTTC. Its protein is CASSQEAGGETQYF.

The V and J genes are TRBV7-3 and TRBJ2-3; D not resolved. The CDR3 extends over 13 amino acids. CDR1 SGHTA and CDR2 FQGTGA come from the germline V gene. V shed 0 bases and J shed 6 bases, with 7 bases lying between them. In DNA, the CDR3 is TGTGCCAGCAGCTTAACGCAACAGGATACGCAGTATTTT. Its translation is CASSLTQQDTQYF.

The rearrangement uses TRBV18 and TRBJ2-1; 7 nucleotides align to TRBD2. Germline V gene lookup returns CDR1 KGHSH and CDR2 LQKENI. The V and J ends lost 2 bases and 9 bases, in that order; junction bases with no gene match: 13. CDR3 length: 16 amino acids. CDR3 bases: TGTGCCAGCTCACCAGGGGTGAGGACTAGTAGAGGTGAGCAGTTCTTC. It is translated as CASSPGVRTSRGEQFF.

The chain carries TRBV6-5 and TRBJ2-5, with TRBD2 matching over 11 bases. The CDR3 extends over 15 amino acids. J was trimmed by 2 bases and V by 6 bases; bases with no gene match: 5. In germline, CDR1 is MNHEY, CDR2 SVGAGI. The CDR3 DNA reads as TGTGCCAGCAGAAGGGGACTAGCGGTGCAAGAGACCCAGTACTTC. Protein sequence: CASRRGLAVQETQYF.

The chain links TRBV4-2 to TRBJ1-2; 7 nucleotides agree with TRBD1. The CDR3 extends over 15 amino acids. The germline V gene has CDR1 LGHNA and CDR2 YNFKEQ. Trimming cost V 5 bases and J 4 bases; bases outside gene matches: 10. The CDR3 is CASSDGTNRGYGYTF. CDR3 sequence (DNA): TGTGCCAGCAGCGACGGAACGAACAGGGGCTATGGCTACACCTTC.

The CDR3 reads CAWSGYQAGGQGTDTQYF. Here the CDR3 DNA reads TGTGCCTGGAGTGGGTACCAGGCGGGGGGCCAGGGCACAGATACGCAGTATTTT. The chain employs TRBV30 and TRBJ2-3; 8 positions match TRBD2. This CDR3 is built from 18 residues. The V segment lost 1 base and the J segment 1 base; nucleotides outside the gene matches: 13. CDR1 and CDR2 (germline): GTSNPN, SVGIG (reference sequence).